The 28 T cell receptor beta chains listed next were all sequenced from one sample in a study of blood T cell repertoires in COVID-19. Sequenced by immunoSEQ multiplex PCR; TCRdb stores in-frame clones only, minus some. The profile shows 60,000 to 65,000 clones, roughly 80% of them singletons. What was sequenced was peripheral blood. The source of these receptors is a man between 60 and 75 years old with acute or convalescent COVID-19.

This clone was seen just once. The chain links TRBV5-1 to TRBJ2-7, with D perhaps TRBD2 (6 bases). With 7 bases removed from V and 3 bases from J, the gap between germline ends came to 17 bases. CDR1 is SGHRS, CDR2 YFSETQ, per germline. The CDR3 runs to 14 residues. CDR3 sequence: CASGTGLLGYEQYF. The DNA for the CDR3 is TGCGCCAGCGGAACCGGACTACTAGGCTACGAGCAGTACTTC.

The chain combines TRBV7-9 with TRBJ1-4, with TRBD1 matching 8 bases. The CDR3 runs 17 residues. J lost 1 base, V lost 5 bases, and 9 bases had no gene match. Germline V gene data show CDR1 as SEHNR and CDR2 as FQNEAQ (reference sequence). CDR3: CASSPGTGVLTNEKLFF. In DNA form, the CDR3 reads TGTGCCAGCAGCCCCGGGACAGGTGTCCTAACTAATGAAAAACTGTTTTTT.

This chain links TRBV4-2 with TRBJ1-3; possibly TRBD1 for D (5 bases). The V end lost 4 bases, the J end lost 4 bases, and 17 bases lay between the germline ends. There are 16 residues in the CDR3. CDR1 and CDR2 from the germline V gene are LGHNA and YNFKEQ. This CDR3 is CASSPGLGGKGNTIYF. The CDR3 nucleotides read TGTGCCAGCAGCCCAGGGCTTGGGGGGAAGGGAAACACCATATATTTT.

Only a few counts were recorded for this clone. V usage is TRBV21-1 and J usage is TRBJ1-5; the table's D call, TRBD1, was not checked against the DNA. TRBV21-1 is marked as a pseudogene. The CDR3 contains 19 residues. CDR3 sequence: CASSKAQSKGQGGNQPQHF. Written as DNA, the CDR3 is TGTGCCAGCAGCAAAGCCCAAAGTAAAGGACAGGGCGGCAATCAGCCCCAGCATTTT.

The CDR3 nucleotides are TGTGCCAGTAGTCTCCTCAGCCCGACTAGCGGGAGCCGCCGGCCCGATAGCGGGGAGCTGTTTTTT. Translated, it gives CASSLLSPTSGSRRPDSGELFF. V and J are TRBV19 and TRBJ2-2, with 12 nucleotides matching TRBD2. CDR1 and CDR2 (germline): LNHDA, SQIVND (reference sequence). J lost 7 bases, V lost 5 bases, and 26 bases had no gene match. The CDR3 runs to 22 residues.

The CDR3 DNA reads as TGCAGCGTTGAAGAGGGGAGCGGGGCCCCCCCAGATACGCAGTATTTT. This translates into CSVEEGSGAPPDTQYF. The chain recombines TRBV29-1 with TRBJ2-3, with 7 bases fitting TRBD2. The CDR3 is 16 amino acids. Trimming cost V 0 bases and J 4 bases; bases outside gene matches: 10. CDR1 SQVTM and CDR2 ANQGSEA come from the germline V gene.

The rearrangement links TRBV7-2 to TRBJ2-1; TRBD2 might be the D (7 bases). V lost 3 bases to trimming and J lost 8 bases, with 17 bases between them. CDR3 size: 15 residues. Germline CDR1 reads SGHTA; CDR2 reads FQGNSA. The CDR3 here is CASSLSTGGPYEQFF. CDR3 bases: TGTGCCAGCAGCTTGTCCACGGGGGGCCCCTATGAGCAGTTCTTC.

V is TRBV19 and J is TRBJ1-1, with D perhaps TRBD1 (6 bases). V was trimmed by 7 bases and J by 1 base, leaving 16 bases between them. The CDR3 is 15 residues long. Germline loops: CDR1 LNHDA, CDR2 SQIVND (reference sequence). The CDR3: CASTEPGTKNTEAFF. The CDR3 DNA reads TGTGCCAGTACCGAACCCGGGACAAAGAACACTGAAGCTTTCTTT.

This rearrangement joins TRBV11-3 to TRBJ2-1, with a weak D call TRBD2 (6 bases). This CDR3 comprises 16 residues. CDR1 and CDR2 (germline): SGHNT, YENEEA. Trimming cost V 4 bases and J 0 bases, with 13 bases left between them. The DNA of the CDR3 is TGTGCCAGCAGCTCCTCCGGGGGAAGCTCCTACAATGAGCAGTTCTTC. Translated, it gives CASSSSGGSSYNEQFF.

The chain uses TRBV6-5 and TRBJ2-7, with 7 bases aligning to TRBD1. The CDR3 consists of 13 residues. The V segment lost 10 bases and the J segment 0 bases; nucleotides outside the gene matches: 6. The germline gives CDR1 MNHEY, CDR2 SVGAGI. The CDR3 nucleotides are TGTGCCACCAGACAGGGTAGCTCCTACGAGCAGTACTTC. This encodes CATRQGSSYEQYF.

This sequence joins TRBV19 and TRBJ2-7; D is perhaps TRBD2 (6 bases). The V gene's germline CDR1 is LNHDA and CDR2 SQIVND (reference sequence). This CDR3 comprises 14 residues. Trimming cost V 4 bases and J 6 bases, with 16 bases left between them. The CDR3 nucleotides are TGTGCCAGTAGTAGCTTAGCGGAGAGCCTCGAGCAGTACTTC. Its protein is CASSSLAESLEQYF.

This clone was observed a few times. The genes are TRBV4-3 and TRBJ2-1, with a possible D match to TRBD2 (6 bases). The germline V gene has CDR1 LGHNA and CDR2 YSLEER. V lost 1 base to trimming and J lost 3 bases, with 13 bases between them. The CDR3 extends over 16 amino acids. Here the CDR3 reads CASSQVSGPHYNEQFF. The CDR3 coding sequence is TGCGCCAGCAGCCAAGTGAGCGGGCCTCACTACAATGAGCAGTTCTTC.

The chain is built from TRBV12-3 or TRBV12-4 and TRBJ1-5; D unresolved. Trimming took 6 bases from V and 7 from J, leaving 13 bases between them. This CDR3 spans 13 amino acids. Written as DNA, the CDR3 is TGTGCCAGCAGCCGCGGGGAGGTGCAGCCCCAGCATTTT. This gives the protein CASSRGEVQPQHF.

The chain couples TRBV3-1 (or the pseudogene TRBV3-2) to TRBJ1-6; D not certain. Deletions cut 4 bases from V and 9 bases from J, with 10 bases between. CDR1 is LGHDT and CDR2 is YNNKEL in the germline V gene (reference sequence). The CDR3 totals 13 residues. The CDR3 reads CASSPNTGSPLHF. For the CDR3, the DNA is TGTGCCAGCAGCCCGAATACGGGTTCACCCCTCCACTTT.

The chain recombines TRBV4-2 with TRBJ2-4; a possible D gene is TRBD2 (6 bases). The CDR3 runs 15 residues. V lost 6 bases, J lost 9 bases, and 21 bases lay in between. Germline lookup yields CDR1 LGHNA and CDR2 YNFKEQ. CDR3 sequence: CASSQNLGGVGIQYF. The CDR3 bases are TGTGCCAGCAGTCAAAATCTGGGGGGAGTAGGCATTCAGTACTTC.

The chain joins TRBV6-5 to TRBJ2-5; 8 bases agree with TRBD1. Germline V gene sequence: CDR1 MNHEY, CDR2 SVGAGI. V lost 0 bases to trimming and J lost 4 bases; unmatched junction nucleotides: 7. This CDR3 spans 16 amino acids. The CDR3 coding sequence is TGTGCCAGCAGTTACTCGACCGACAGGGGTATAGAGACCCAGTACTTC. It is translated as CASSYSTDRGIETQYF.

The chain links TRBV7-9 to TRBJ2-3; D is perhaps TRBD1 (5 bases). The V end was cut by 8 bases, the J end by 2 bases, with 11 bases between. The CDR3 totals 13 residues. The germline CDR1 and CDR2 sequences are SEHNR and FQNEAQ (reference sequence). CDR3 residues: CASLRTNTDTQYF. The CDR3 nucleotides are TGTGCCAGCTTAAGGACAAACACAGATACGCAGTATTTT.

In this sample, this clone turned up a few times. This chain uses TRBV5-1 with TRBJ2-5; TRBD2 matches 13 bases. The CDR3 sequence is 19 residues long. The germline gives CDR1 SGHRS, CDR2 YFSETQ. The V segment lost 4 bases and the J segment 5 bases; nucleotides outside the gene matches: 17. CDR3 region: CASSREGGLAGQGRETQYF. The CDR3 DNA follows: TGCGCCAGCAGCCGGGAAGGGGGACTAGCGGGACAAGGGAGGGAGACCCAGTACTTC.

The chain carries TRBV5-1 and TRBJ2-7; TRBD2 is a possible D gene (5 bases). Germline V gene sequence: CDR1 SGHRS, CDR2 YFSETQ. With 1 base removed from V and 5 bases from J, the gap between germline ends came to 16 bases. This CDR3 has 15 residues. This chain's CDR3 is CASSLSAGAIHEQYF. Written as DNA, the CDR3 is TGCGCCAGCAGCTTGTCGGCGGGTGCGATCCACGAGCAGTACTTC. Drawing the rest from reference TRBV5-1 and TRBJ2-7, the complete variable domain is KAGVTQTPRYLIKTRGQQVTLSCSPISGHRSVSWYQQTPGQGLQFLFEYFSETQRNKGNFPGRFSGRQFSNSRSEMNVSTLELGDSALYLCASSLSAGAIHEQYFGPGTRLTVT.

The chain uses TRBV7-9 and TRBJ2-7; D ambiguous. Trimming took off 3 bases at V and 6 bases at J, with 21 bases between the two ends. There are 16 residues in the CDR3. Germline-derived CDR1 and CDR2 are SEHNR and FQNEAQ (reference sequence). Here the CDR3 reads CASSFSRSNPSGEQYF. The CDR3 region has the DNA TGTGCCAGCAGCTTTTCGAGATCGAACCCTTCTGGCGAGCAGTACTTC.

V and J are TRBV19 and TRBJ2-7, with a tentative D call TRBD1 (6 bases). The CDR3 is 14 amino acids. CDR1 LNHDA and CDR2 SQIVND come from the germline V gene (reference sequence). The ends were cut back, 6 bases at V and 0 bases at J, with 12 bases in the middle. The CDR3 region is CASSPLQGSYEQYF. Here the CDR3 DNA reads TGTGCCAGTAGCCCATTACAGGGCTCCTACGAGCAGTACTTC.

The chain links TRBV11-2 to TRBJ2-7, with 8 bases that match TRBD1. CDR1 and CDR2 from the germline V gene are SGHAT and FQNNGV. Trimming at V came to 0 bases and at J to 5 bases, leaving 12 bases not matched to a gene. The CDR3 consists of 17 residues. The CDR3 here is CASSLDSNGQGKDEQYF. The CDR3, as DNA: TGTGCCAGCAGCTTAGATAGCAATGGACAGGGCAAAGACGAGCAGTACTTC.

The chain joins TRBV2 to TRBJ2-2; D gene unclear. V was clipped by 7 bases and J by 2 bases, with 5 bases between them. The germline CDR1 and CDR2 sequences are SNHLY and FYNNEI. The CDR3 sequence is 12 residues long. CDR3 amino acids: CASIRNTGELFF. DNA of the CDR3: TGTGCCAGCATCAGAAACACCGGGGAGCTGTTTTTT.

The chain carries TRBV4-2 and TRBJ2-3; 10 positions match TRBD2. This CDR3 is 16 amino acids long. V shed 5 bases and J 3 bases; nucleotides not matched to a gene: 8. The germline V gene encodes CDR1 LGHNA and CDR2 YNFKEQ. The CDR3 DNA follows: TGTGCCAGCAGCGCCGGGACTAGCGTTGCAACAGATACGCAGTATTTT. Translation gives CASSAGTSVATDTQYF.

The chain has TRBV4-2 and TRBJ2-3; D remains ambiguous. The V end lost 0 bases, the J end lost 2 bases, and 12 bases lay between the germline ends. Germline V CDR1 and CDR2: LGHNA, YNFKEQ. The CDR3 is 16 amino acids. The CDR3 coding sequence is TGTGCCAGCAGCCAAGAAGTCGGTATCCCCACAGATACGCAGTATTTT. Translating gives CASSQEVGIPTDTQYF.

There are a few counts of this clone. The V call is TRBV10-3, the J call TRBJ2-6; no clear D gene. V was pared by 3 bases and J by 0 bases, with 12 bases between. The CDR3 is 17 residues long. CDR1 is ENHRY, CDR2 SYGVKD, per germline. The CDR3 here is CAISDPIHSSGANVLTF. DNA for the CDR3: TGTGCCATCAGTGACCCAATACACAGCTCTGGGGCCAACGTCCTGACTTTC.

This clone was picked up a small number of times. The V gene is TRBV11-2, the J gene TRBJ1-3; D unclear. Trimming removed 1 base at V and 0 bases at J, with 7 bases between. The CDR3 loop spans 15 amino acids. CDR1 is SGHAT, CDR2 FQNNGV, per germline. CDR3: CASSLVRGSGNTIYF. DNA for the CDR3: TGTGCCAGCAGCTTAGTTCGGGGCTCTGGAAACACCATATATTTT.

The chain links TRBV5-6 to TRBJ2-1; TRBD2 aligns across 7 bases. CDR1 and CDR2 from the germline V gene are SGHDT and YYEEEE. The CDR3 length is 15 residues. Germline trimming cut 4 bases from V and 6 bases from J; bases unmatched to any gene: 10. Written as DNA, the CDR3 is TGTGCCAGCAGCCTCAGCGGGATCGATGGCAATGAGCAGTTCTTC. Translating it yields CASSLSGIDGNEQFF.